The clone carrying this T cell receptor beta chain was detected many times. The antigen is unknown. TCRdb redid the calling of the 5' RACE reads with MiXCR, one entry per CDR3 protein. The sample carries some 500,000 distinct CDR3 sequences, around 9.6% recorded once. This entry belongs to a study of identical twins. General study points: Some out-of-frame alpha sequences were shared by twins, and these showed excess low generation probability.

Germline V gives CDR1 LGHNA, CDR2 YSLEER. Deletions cut 1 base from V and 0 bases from J, with 10 bases between. The CDR3 spans 15 residues. In addition, the sample was reused for a study of yellow fever vaccine responses in identical twins.

This chain links TRBV4-3 with TRBJ2-7; D may be TRBD1 or TRBD2 (5 bases each). This sequence was found in a young woman in good health. What was sequenced was PBMCs. The CDR3 loop is CASSQGVGTSYEQYF. The CDR3 nucleotides read TGCGCCAGCAGCCAAGGTGTAGGGACCTCCTACGAGCAGTACTTC.